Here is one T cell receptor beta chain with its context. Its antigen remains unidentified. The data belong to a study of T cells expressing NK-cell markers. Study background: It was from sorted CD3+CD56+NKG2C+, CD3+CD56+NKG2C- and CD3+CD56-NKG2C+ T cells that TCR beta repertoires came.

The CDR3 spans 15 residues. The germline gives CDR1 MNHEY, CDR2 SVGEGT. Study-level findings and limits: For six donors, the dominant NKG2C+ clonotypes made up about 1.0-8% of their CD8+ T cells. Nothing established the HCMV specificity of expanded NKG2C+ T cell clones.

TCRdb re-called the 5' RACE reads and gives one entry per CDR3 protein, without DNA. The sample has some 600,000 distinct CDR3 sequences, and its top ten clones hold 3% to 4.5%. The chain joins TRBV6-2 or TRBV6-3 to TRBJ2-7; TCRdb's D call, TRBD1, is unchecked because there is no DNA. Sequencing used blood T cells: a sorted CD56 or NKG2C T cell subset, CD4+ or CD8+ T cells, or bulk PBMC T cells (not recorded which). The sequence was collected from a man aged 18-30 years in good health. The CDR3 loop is CASSSTGTGIYEQYF.